A selection of T cell receptor beta chains follows, all from one sample in a study of cytomegalovirus exposure and HLA in healthy donors. Method: immunoSEQ multiplex PCR; TCRdb's copy keeps in-frame clones and lacks some. The repertoire holds 150,000 to 200,000 clones, with more than 75% as singletons. Sequenced material: PBMCs. The receptors shown here come from a woman aged 25 to 39 in good health and CMV-seronegative. The conserved cysteine and the conserved F or W are not part of the CDR3 here. A D gene is named only where the DNA matches it firmly. Clone size appears in some rows only: once, few, many, or a class for an expanded clone.

TRBJ1-3 TRBV19 . . ASRGGNTIY
TRBJ2-7 TRBV4-1 TRBD2 . ASSQSPGTSGVTYEQY
TRBJ1-4 TRBV5-1 TRBD1 . ASSLGLQGAREKLF
TRBJ1-2 TRBV9 . . ASSVAEDFGYT
TRBJ2-7 TRBV2 . . ASGPSDIYEQY
TRBJ2-7 TRBV14 TRBD2 . ASSQFAGGPVDEQY
TRBJ2-1 TRBV5-6 . . ASSLGHTAREQF
TRBJ1-1 TRBV5-6 . . ASSWTALNTEAF
TRBJ2-1 TRBV11-2 TRBD2 . ASSGGGEQF
TRBJ1-2 TRBV5-6 . . ASSLVGSNYGYT
TRBJ1-2 TRBV27 TRBD1 . ASSPTGAPYVDYGYT
TRBJ2-3 TRBV6-5 TRBD2 . ASSSTSGSPTDTQY
TRBJ1-1 TRBV11-2 . . ASSSDRHTEAF
TRBJ2-7 TRBV4-1 . . ASSQVVTVNEQY
TRBJ2-6 TRBV4-2 TRBD2 . ASSQDMGLAVGANVLT
TRBJ2-1 TRBV27 TRBD1 once ASSLDRGKNNEQF
TRBJ1-6 TRBV4-1 . . ASSQTSTAQDSPLH
TRBJ2-5 TRBV18 . . ASSPIPDRYQETQY
TRBJ1-6 TRBV6-4 . . ASSLQGRDSPLH